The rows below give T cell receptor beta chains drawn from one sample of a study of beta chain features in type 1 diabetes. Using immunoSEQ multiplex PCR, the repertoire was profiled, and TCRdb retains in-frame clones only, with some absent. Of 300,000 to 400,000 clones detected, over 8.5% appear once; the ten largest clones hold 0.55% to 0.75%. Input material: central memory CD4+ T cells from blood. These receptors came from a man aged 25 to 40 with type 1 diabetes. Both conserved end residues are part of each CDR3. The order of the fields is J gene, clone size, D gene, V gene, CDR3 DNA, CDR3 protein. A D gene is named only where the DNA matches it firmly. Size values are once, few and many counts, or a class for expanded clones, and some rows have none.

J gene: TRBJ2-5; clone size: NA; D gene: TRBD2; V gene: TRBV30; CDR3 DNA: TGTGCCTGGAGTGGACTAGCGGGAGGGAAACAAGAGACCCAGTACTTC; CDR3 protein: CAWSGLAGGKQETQYF
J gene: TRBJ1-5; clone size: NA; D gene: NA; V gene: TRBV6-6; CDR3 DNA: TGTGCCAGCAGTTTGAAGGCCCCCCAGGGGCAGCCCCAGCATTTT; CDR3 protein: CASSLKAPQGQPQHF
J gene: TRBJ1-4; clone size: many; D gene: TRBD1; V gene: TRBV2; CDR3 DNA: TGTGCCAGTGCGGGACAGGTCGAAAAACTGTTTTTT; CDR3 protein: CASAGQVEKLFF
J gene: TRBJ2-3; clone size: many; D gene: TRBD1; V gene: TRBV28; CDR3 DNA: TGTGCCACCAACCGGGACAGGGGCGATACGCAGTATTTT; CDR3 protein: CATNRDRGDTQYF
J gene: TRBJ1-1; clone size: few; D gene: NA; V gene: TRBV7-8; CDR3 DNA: TGTGCCAGCAGCCCCGTTGCGGAGACTGAAGCTTTCTTT; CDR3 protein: CASSPVAETEAFF
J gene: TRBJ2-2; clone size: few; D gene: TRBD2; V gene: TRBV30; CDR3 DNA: TGTGCCTGGAGTGGAGCGGGAGGAACCGGGGAGCTGTTTTTT; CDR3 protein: CAWSGAGGTGELFF
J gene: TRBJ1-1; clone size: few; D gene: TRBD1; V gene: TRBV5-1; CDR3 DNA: TGCGCCAGCAGGCCCGGGACAGGAGCTGAGGGGAACACTGAAGCTTTCTTT; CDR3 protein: CASRPGTGAEGNTEAFF
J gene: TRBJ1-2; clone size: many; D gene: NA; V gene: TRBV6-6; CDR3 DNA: TGTGCCAGCAGTTTTACAGGGCCAGAATATGGCTACACCTTC; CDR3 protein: CASSFTGPEYGYTF
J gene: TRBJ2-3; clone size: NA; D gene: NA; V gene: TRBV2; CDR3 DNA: TGTGCCAGCACCCCTATGGGGGGTGCAAGGTCAGATACGCAGTATTTT; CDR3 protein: CASTPMGGARSDTQYF
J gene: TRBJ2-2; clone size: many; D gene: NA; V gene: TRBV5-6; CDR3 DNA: TGTGCCAGCAGCTTGGCGGCGGGGACCCCTTCCGGGGAGCTGTTTTTT; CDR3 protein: CASSLAAGTPSGELFF
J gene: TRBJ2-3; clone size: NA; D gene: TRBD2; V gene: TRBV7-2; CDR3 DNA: TGTGCCAGCAGCGGGACTAGCGGGTGGGGAGATACGCAGTATTTT; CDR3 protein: CASSGTSGWGDTQYF
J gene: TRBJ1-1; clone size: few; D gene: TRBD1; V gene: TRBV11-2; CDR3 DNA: TGTGCCAGCAGCTCTGGATTGGGACAGACTGAAGAAGCTTTCTTT; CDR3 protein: CASSSGLGQTEEAFF
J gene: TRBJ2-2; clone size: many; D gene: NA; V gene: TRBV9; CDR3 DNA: TGTGCCAGCACCCTGAGAACAACCGGGGAGCTGTTTTTT; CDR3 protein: CASTLRTTGELFF
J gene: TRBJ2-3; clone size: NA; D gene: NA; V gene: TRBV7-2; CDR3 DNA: TGTGCCAGCAGCTTAGCGGGAGGTGGAGATACGCAGTATTTT; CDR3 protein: CASSLAGGGDTQYF
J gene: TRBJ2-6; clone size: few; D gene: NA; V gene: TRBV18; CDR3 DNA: TGTGCCAGCTCACTCAGGACCGCTGATGGGGCCAACGTCCTGACTTTC; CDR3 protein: CASSLRTADGANVLTF
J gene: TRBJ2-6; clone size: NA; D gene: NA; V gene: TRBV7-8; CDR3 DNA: TGTGCCAGCAGTCGGGACTCCAACTCTGGGGCCAACGTCCTGACTTTC; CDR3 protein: CASSRDSNSGANVLTF
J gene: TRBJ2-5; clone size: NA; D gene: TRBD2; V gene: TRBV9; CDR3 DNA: TGTGCCAGCAGCCCCCGGGCGGTAGCGGGAGAATTTGGAGAGACCCAGTACTTC; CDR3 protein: CASSPRAVAGEFGETQYF
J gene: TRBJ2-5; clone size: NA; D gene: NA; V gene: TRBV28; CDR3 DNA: TGTGCCAGCACTTCCCCTAGGGGGTCTGCGGAGACCCAGTACTTC; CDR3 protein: CASTSPRGSAETQYF
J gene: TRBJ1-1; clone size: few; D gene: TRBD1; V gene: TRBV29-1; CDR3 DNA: TGCAGCGTGGGGACAGGGAGAGCTTTCTTT; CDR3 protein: CSVGTGRAFF
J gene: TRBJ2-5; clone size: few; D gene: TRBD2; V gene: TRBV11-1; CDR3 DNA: TGTGCCAGCAGCGCGCCGGGAGGGGGGAATCGAGAGACCCAGTACTTC; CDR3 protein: CASSAPGGGNRETQYF